One sample yielded the 6 T cell receptor beta chains listed below, sequenced in a study of early T cells in non-severe SARS-CoV-2 infection. TCRdb recomputed calls from the 5' RACE reads with MiXCR, one row per CDR3 protein. The data contain tens of thousands of distinct CDR3 sequences, roughly 5.6% of them singletons. Sequenced: whole blood. The receptor source for this set is an adult who was a healthcare worker with PCR-confirmed SARS-CoV-2 infection or an uninfected control (not recorded which).

This clonotype was seen repeatedly, ten times or more. The gene calls are TRBV12-5 and TRBJ2-7; no definite D call. CDR1 is LGHNT, CDR2 FRNRAP, per germline. V lost 1 base and J lost 0, with 4 bases in between. The CDR3 is 13 amino acids. As DNA, the CDR3 is TGTGCTAGTGGTTTGGGCGGCTCCTACGAGCAGTACTTC. This codes for CASGLGGSYEQYF.

This clonotype was seen ten or more times. The J gene is TRBJ2-1, the V gene TRBV5-1; D not resolved. In germline, CDR1 is SGHRS, CDR2 YFSETQ. V was clipped by 2 bases and J by 4 bases, with 7 bases between them. This CDR3 has 13 residues. The CDR3, as DNA: TGCGCCAGCAGCTTAGACGGTTACAATGAGCAGTTCTTC. Amino acid sequence: CASSLDGYNEQFF.

This clonotype was seen many times. The rearrangement joins TRBV30 to TRBJ1-6; 11 bases map to TRBD1. CDR3 size: 15 residues. V was clipped by 8 bases and J by 10 bases; unmatched bases: 13. Germline-derived CDR1 and CDR2 are GTSNPN and SVGIG (reference sequence). CDR3 loop: CATFPLDRGQSPLHF. The CDR3, as DNA: TGTGCCACTTTCCCCCTGGACAGGGGGCAATCACCCCTCCACTTT.

This clonotype was seen only a few times. The chain uses TRBV3-1 and TRBJ2-7, with D perhaps given as TRBD1 or TRBD2 (5 bases each). The CDR3 totals 14 residues. CDR1 is LGHDT, CDR2 YNNKEL, per germline (reference sequence). V lost 2 bases, J lost 6 bases, and 14 bases lay in between. This chain's CDR3 is CASSQPGRDGEQYF. CDR3 sequence (DNA): TGTGCCAGCAGCCAACCGGGGCGCGACGGCGAGCAGTACTTC.

This clonotype came up many times. J is TRBJ2-1 and V is TRBV20-1; D may be TRBD1 (5 bases). CDR3 length equals 11 residues. V was pared by 3 bases and J by 7 bases, with 7 bases between. Germline loops: CDR1 DFQATT, CDR2 SNEGSKA (reference sequence). CDR3 DNA sequence: TGCAGTGCTAGTAGACAGAATGAGCAGTTCTTC. It translates to CSASRQNEQFF.

There are many counts of this clonotype. The rearrangement joins TRBV20-1 to TRBJ1-1; D is ambiguous. Germline V lookup: CDR1 DFQATT, CDR2 SNEGSKA (reference sequence). The CDR3 contains 16 residues. Trimming stripped 3 bases from V and 1 base from J, with 18 bases between. CDR3 region: CSASARRVVGNTEAFF. The DNA of the CDR3 is TGCAGTGCTAGTGCCCGACGGGTGGTGGGGAACACTGAAGCTTTCTTT.